This T cell receptor (beta chain) was documented in a study of cytomegalovirus exposure and HLA in healthy donors. Broader study findings: Presence/absence analyses treated sequencing depth as roughly uniform across donors.

Of note for this clone: Its target is unknown.

PCR amplification relied on 60 Vbeta primers (plus 13 Jbeta primers). The repertoire was sequenced with immunoSEQ multiplex PCR; TCRdb's copy has only in-frame clones and lacks some. The sample lists 100,000 to 130,000 clones, 76% occurring once. The sample was PBMCs. This TCR came from a man aged 18 to 29 in good health and CMV-seronegative.

The CDR3 is CASSTIGQGAYEQYF. The CDR3 DNA is TGTGCCAGCAGTACCATCGGACAGGGAGCCTACGAGCAGTACTTC. This chain joins TRBV6-5 and TRBJ2-7; TRBD1 aligns across 8 bases. Trimming at V came to 5 bases and at J to 2 bases, leaving 8 bases not matched to a gene. From germline, CDR1 is MNHEY and CDR2 SVGAGI. This CDR3 has 15 residues.